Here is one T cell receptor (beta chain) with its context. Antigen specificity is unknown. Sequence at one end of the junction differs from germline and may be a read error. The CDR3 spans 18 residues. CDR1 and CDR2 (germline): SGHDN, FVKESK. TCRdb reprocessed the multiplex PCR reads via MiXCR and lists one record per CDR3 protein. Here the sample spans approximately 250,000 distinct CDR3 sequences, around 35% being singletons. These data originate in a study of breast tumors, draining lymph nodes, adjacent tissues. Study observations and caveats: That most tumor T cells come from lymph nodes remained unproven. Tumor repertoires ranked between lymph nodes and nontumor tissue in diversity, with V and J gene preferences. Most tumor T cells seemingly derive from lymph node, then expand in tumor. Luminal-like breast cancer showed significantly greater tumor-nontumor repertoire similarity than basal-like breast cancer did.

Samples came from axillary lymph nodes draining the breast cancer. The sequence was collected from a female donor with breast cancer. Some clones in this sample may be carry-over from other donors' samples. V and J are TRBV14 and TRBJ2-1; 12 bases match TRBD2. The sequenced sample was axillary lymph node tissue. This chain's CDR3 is CASSPWTSGTSSYNEQSF. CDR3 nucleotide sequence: TGTGCCAGCAGCCCATGGACTAGCGGGACCAGCTCCTACAATGAGCAGTCCTTC.